The 10 T cell receptor beta chains listed next were all sequenced from one sample in a study of early T cells in non-severe SARS-CoV-2 infection. Via MiXCR, TCRdb re-called the 5' RACE reads, giving one row per CDR3 protein. In the table there are roughly 49,000 distinct CDR3 sequences, around 4% of which are singletons. Sequencing input: whole blood. Receptors originate from an adult who was a healthcare worker with PCR-confirmed SARS-CoV-2 infection or an uninfected control (not recorded which).

This clonotype was seen repeatedly, ten times or more. The chain employs TRBV5-6 and TRBJ2-7; D is possibly TRBD1 (5 bases). Trimming cost V 0 bases and J 8 bases, with 18 bases left between them. CDR1 is SGHDT and CDR2 is YYEEEE in the germline V gene. The CDR3 is 15 residues long. Here the CDR3 DNA reads TGTGCCAGCAGCTTGGGGCAGGGTAACCCCTCACAGCAGTACTTC. Amino acid sequence: CASSLGQGNPSQQYF.

The chain couples TRBV2 to TRBJ2-2; tentative D call: TRBD1 (5 bases). The length of the CDR3 is 14 residues. V gave up 7 bases and J gave up 3 bases, with 12 bases separating them. Germline CDR1 reads SNHLY; CDR2 reads FYNNEI. The CDR3 here is CASTKGQDTGELFF. The CDR3 DNA sequence: TGTGCCAGCACCAAGGGGCAGGACACCGGGGAGCTGTTTTTT.

A few counts support this clonotype. V usage is TRBV30 and J usage is TRBJ1-2; D remains unclear. Trimming took off 4 bases at V and 6 bases at J, with 15 bases between the two ends. Germline CDR1 GTSNPN, CDR2 SVGIG (reference sequence). CDR3 length equals 13 residues. CDR3 nucleotides: TGTGCCTGGACCCCTTTGCGGAGTGATGGCTACACCTTC. Encoded protein: CAWTPLRSDGYTF.

This clonotype was detected many times. The gene calls are TRBV6-5 and TRBJ2-3, with 8 bases identical to TRBD1. V shed 5 bases, J shed 3 bases, and the junction held 10 bases outside the gene matches. The germline gives CDR1 MNHEY, CDR2 SVGAGI. This CDR3 has 16 amino acids. The CDR3: CASSGYDRGGTDTQYF. For the CDR3, the DNA is TGTGCCAGCAGTGGTTACGACAGGGGTGGTACAGATACGCAGTATTTT.

There are a few counts of this clonotype. The chain is built from TRBV5-4 and TRBJ2-1; 14 bases are shared with TRBD2. This CDR3 is 24 amino acids long. With 1 base clipped from V and 7 bases from J, the junction kept 28 bases outside the gene matches. The germline V gene has CDR1 SGHNT and CDR2 YYREEE (reference sequence). The chain's CDR3 is CASSLFPQGLPGLAGEGSRNEQFF. For the CDR3, the DNA is TGTGCCAGCAGCTTGTTCCCACAGGGACTACCGGGACTAGCGGGAGAGGGGAGTAGGAATGAGCAGTTCTTC.

This clonotype occurred many times. The rearrangement uses TRBV29-1 and TRBJ2-3, with TRBD2 as a possible D gene (7 bases). Trimming took off 1 base at V and 3 bases at J, with 11 bases between the two ends. The CDR3 extends over 14 amino acids. CDR1 and CDR2 (germline): SQVTM, ANQGSEA. CDR3 in amino acids: CSVEVGGPTDTQYF. CDR3 in DNA: TGCAGCGTTGAAGTCGGGGGGCCGACAGATACGCAGTATTTT.

This clonotype was counted ten times or more. The chain has TRBV20-1 and TRBJ1-1; TRBD1 matches 8 bases. The CDR3 consists of 13 residues. J gave up 5 bases and V 5 bases, and 7 bases lay outside the gene matches. Germline CDR1 is DFQATT and CDR2 is SNEGSKA (reference sequence). The CDR3: CSAARTGGTEAFF. CDR3 DNA sequence: TGCAGTGCTGCAAGAACAGGGGGAACTGAAGCTTTCTTT.

This clonotype came up a few times. This CDR3 reads CASSLNPRESTDTQYF. The CDR3 coding sequence is TGTGCCAGCAGCTTAAACCCCAGGGAGAGCACAGATACGCAGTATTTT. The chain recombines TRBV7-9 with TRBJ2-3; TRBD1 or TRBD2 may be the D gene (5 bases each). V dropped 2 bases and J dropped 0 bases, with 12 bases sitting between them. This CDR3 comprises 16 residues. CDR1 and CDR2 (germline): SEHNR, FQNEAQ (reference sequence).

This clonotype appeared many times. The chain joins TRBV20-1 to TRBJ1-2; possibly TRBD1 for D (5 bases). The CDR3 has 15 amino acids. The germline CDR1 and CDR2 sequences are DFQATT and SNEGSKA (reference sequence). V lost 5 bases and J lost 1, with 17 bases in between. The DNA for the CDR3 is TGCAGTGCTTACTCTACCGGGACCGATAACTATGGCTACACCTTC. Translation: CSAYSTGTDNYGYTF.

This clonotype was counted between two and nine times. The chain combines TRBV24-1 with TRBJ2-3; D is perhaps TRBD2 (7 bases). The CDR3 covers 18 residues. Looked up from germline, CDR1 is KGHDR and CDR2 is SFDVKD. V lost 3 bases and J lost 2, with 20 bases in between. CDR3 in DNA: TGTGCCACCAGTGATGCCGGTAAGGCGGGGGCCGCCACAGATACGCAGTATTTT. As protein: CATSDAGKAGAATDTQYF.